The 6 T cell receptor beta chains in this list originate from one sample, sequenced in a study of blood T cells in healthy people across ages. Primed by a sample-barcoded 5' primer and a J-beta primer mix, a second PCR proceeded for 7 to 11 cycles. TCRdb itself ran the 5' RACE reads through MiXCR, one entry per CDR3 protein. Among about 1.1 million distinct CDR3 sequences listed, roughly two fifths were seen once. What was sequenced was blood. These receptors came from a man aged 18 to 35 in good health.

The V gene is TRBV6-2 or TRBV6-3, the J gene TRBJ2-1, with D hard to call. V was cut by 6 bases and J by 8 bases, with 17 bases left in between. The CDR3 has 14 amino acids. Germline values: CDR1 MNHEY, CDR2 SVGEGT. CDR3 DNA sequence: TGTGCCAGCAGCAAGTCGCCAAGCACCCATGAGCAGTTCTTC. Amino acids: CASSKSPSTHEQFF.

This sequence joins TRBV19 and TRBJ2-3; a possible D gene is TRBD2 (7 bases). V lost 5 bases, J lost 2 bases, and 14 bases lay in between. Germline CDR1 and CDR2: LNHDA and SQIVND (reference sequence). CDR3 length: 15 residues. The CDR3 protein is CASSRGAAYTDTQYF. The CDR3 nucleotides are TGTGCCAGTAGTCGGGGGGCAGCCTACACAGATACGCAGTATTTT.

The genes are TRBV7-9 and TRBJ1-5; the D gene is possibly TRBD1 (6 bases). V lost 4 bases, J lost 9 bases, and 10 bases lay in between. The CDR3 contains 12 residues. Germline V lookup: CDR1 SEHNR, CDR2 FQNEAQ (reference sequence). The CDR3 reads CASSSRGGPQHF. CDR3 DNA: TGTGCCAGCAGCTCCCGAGGGGGGCCCCAGCATTTT. The variable domain in full, with the rest retrieved from reference TRBV7-9 and TRBJ1-5, is DTGVSQNPRHKITKRGQNVTFRCDPISEHNRLYWYRQTLGQGPEFLTYFQNEAQLEKSRLLSDRFSAERPKGSFSTLEIQRTEQGDSAMYLCASSSRGGPQHFGDGTRLSIL.

The chain carries TRBV6-6 and TRBJ1-4; D remains ambiguous. This CDR3 region has 13 residues. Trimming cost V 0 bases and J 7 bases, with 6 bases left between them. From germline, CDR1 is MNHNY and CDR2 SVGAGI (reference sequence). CDR3 region: CASSYSQTEKLFF. The CDR3 nucleotides read TGTGCCAGCAGTTACTCCCAAACTGAAAAACTGTTTTTT.

This clonotype was seen only a few times. CDR3 in amino acids: CASHMTGDEDTQYF. Written as DNA, the CDR3 is TGCGCCAGCCACATGACAGGGGATGAAGATACGCAGTATTTT. The chain carries TRBV5-1 and TRBJ2-3; 8 nucleotides line up with TRBD1. Germline CDR1 and CDR2: SGHRS and YFSETQ. V was pared by 7 bases and J by 5 bases, with 9 bases of the junction left unmatched. The CDR3 covers 14 residues.

This clonotype turned up a few times. This chain joins TRBV20-1 and TRBJ1-5; TRBD1 matches 10 bases. The length of the CDR3 is 15 residues. Trimming took 4 bases from V and 6 from J; bases not matched to a gene: 9. Germline V gives CDR1 DFQATT, CDR2 SNEGSKA (reference sequence). The CDR3 is CSAIPGTGEPQPQHF. The CDR3, as DNA: TGCAGTGCTATTCCCGGGACAGGGGAGCCTCAGCCCCAGCATTTT.